Below, 14 T cell receptor beta chains from the same sample are listed, as sequenced in a study of cytomegalovirus exposure and HLA in healthy donors. The PCR ran on 60 Vbeta and 13 Jbeta primers. Assay: immunoSEQ multiplex PCR; the TCRdb copy retains only in-frame clones and omits some. The table lists more than 100,000 clones, 70% to 90% of them singletons. Material for sequencing was PBMCs. All receptors derive from a man aged 35-49 years in good health and CMV-seronegative.

V gene TRBV9 combines with J gene TRBJ2-7, with D perhaps TRBD2 (6 bases). CDR1 is SGDLS and CDR2 is YYNGEE in the germline V gene. CDR3 length: 16 amino acids. Trimming removed 0 bases at V and 1 base at J, with 14 bases between. The CDR3 region is CASSVAGRGGSYEQYF. The DNA for the CDR3 is TGTGCCAGCAGCGTAGCGGGTAGGGGAGGTTCCTACGAGCAGTACTTC.

Written as DNA, the CDR3 is TGTGCCAGCAGTTTAGGACAGTACTACGAGCAGTACTTC. Its translation is CASSLGQYYEQYF. The gene calls are TRBV27 and TRBJ2-7; tentative D call: TRBD1 (6 bases). The length of the CDR3 is 13 residues. Germline V CDR1 and CDR2: MNHEY, SMNVEV (reference sequence). With 2 bases removed from V and 3 bases from J, the gap between germline ends came to 8 bases.

This clone turned up a few times. The genes are TRBV4-1 and TRBJ1-6; TRBD1 matches at 9 bases. CDR1 and CDR2 (germline): MGHRA, YSYEKL. Losses at the gene ends were 3 bases for V and 8 bases for J; bases not matched to a gene: 8. CDR3 length: 16 residues. CDR3 coding DNA: TGCGCCAGCAGCCACGAAACAGGGGGCGGCGATTCACCCCTCCACTTT. This sequence encodes CASSHETGGGDSPLHF.

This chain joins TRBV9 and TRBJ2-5, with D possibly matching TRBD2 (6 bases). There are 15 residues in the CDR3. The V end lost 0 bases, the J end lost 5 bases, and 14 bases lay between the germline ends. The germline V gene has CDR1 SGDLS and CDR2 YYNGEE. The CDR3 sequence: CASSVAVSEGETQYF. Here the CDR3 DNA reads TGTGCCAGCAGCGTAGCGGTCTCGGAGGGGGAGACCCAGTACTTC.

The CDR3 DNA sequence: TGTGCCAGCAGCTTATCTGGCCTTGAAGCTTTCTTT. Encoded protein: CASSLSGLEAFF. The V call is TRBV7-9, the J call TRBJ1-1; D is unclear. Trimming pared 2 bases from V and 7 bases from J, leaving 8 bases between. Germline CDR1 and CDR2: SEHNR and FQNEAQ (reference sequence). There are 12 residues in the CDR3.

This chain links TRBV30 with TRBJ2-3; TRBD2 might be the D (5 bases). Germline-derived CDR1 and CDR2 are GTSNPN and SVGIG (reference sequence). The germline V and J ends were trimmed by 3 bases and 2 bases, with 12 bases remaining between them. The CDR3 runs 14 residues. The CDR3, as DNA: TGTGCCTGGAGCTCCGGAGCGGTCACAGATACGCAGTATTTT. Encoded protein: CAWSSGAVTDTQYF.

As DNA, the CDR3 is TGTGCCAGCAGTTTAGACAGGGGGCGCCGGGGTGGCTACACCTTC. Translated: CASSLDRGRRGGYTF. This chain uses TRBV28 with TRBJ1-2; 10 bases are shared with TRBD1. Germline loops: CDR1 MDHEN, CDR2 SYDVKM. CDR3 length equals 15 residues. After removal of 2 bases from V and 7 bases from J, the junction contained 7 bases not matched to a gene.

V is TRBV6-5 and J is TRBJ2-7; TRBD2 matches at 8 bases. V dropped 0 bases and J dropped 2; count of bases not matched to a gene: 6. The CDR3 is 16 amino acids. The V gene's germline CDR1 is MNHEY and CDR2 SVGAGI. This CDR3 is CASSYSSAGVTYEQYF. Written as DNA, the CDR3 is TGTGCCAGCAGTTACTCTTCAGCGGGAGTTACCTACGAGCAGTACTTC.

The chain recombines TRBV14 with TRBJ1-1; D perhaps matches TRBD1 (5 bases). Germline CDR1 and CDR2: SGHDN and FVKESK. Trimming cost V 0 bases and J 11 bases, with 10 bases left between them. The CDR3 has 12 amino acids. This CDR3 is CASSQDRALAFF. Here the CDR3 DNA reads TGTGCCAGCAGCCAAGACAGGGCTCTGGCTTTCTTT.

This chain uses TRBV18 with TRBJ2-1; D unclear. The CDR3 extends over 14 amino acids. Trimming removed 2 bases from V and 5 bases from J, with 10 bases in between. Germline V gene lookup returns CDR1 KGHSH and CDR2 LQKENI. The CDR3 region is CASSPIPGDNEQFF. The CDR3 nucleotides read TGTGCCAGCTCACCAATACCGGGTGACAATGAGCAGTTCTTC.

This clone was observed a handful of times. The V call is TRBV7-2, the J call TRBJ2-3; D unresolved. Germline V gene lookup returns CDR1 SGHTA and CDR2 FQGNSA. The CDR3 covers 14 residues. V gave up 5 bases and J gave up 4 bases, with 13 bases separating them. This chain's CDR3 is CASSPNLPPDTQYF. The CDR3 coding sequence is TGTGCCAGCAGCCCTAATCTACCCCCAGATACGCAGTATTTT.

As for this clone: At one end the junction does not follow the germline gene, possibly because of a read error. Here the CDR3 DNA reads TGTTCCAGCAGCTCCAACAAACTCTTACAGGGGCGGTCTGAAAAACTGTTTTTT. Its translation: CSSSSNKLLQGRSEKLFF. The V and J genes are TRBV7-9 and TRBJ1-4; 7 bases are shared with TRBD1. The CDR3 covers 18 residues. Germline V gene data show CDR1 as SEHNR and CDR2 as FQNEAQ (reference sequence).

Notes on this clone: Mismatch with germline at one junction end may stem from a read error. The V call is TRBV11-3, the J call TRBJ2-7; 7 bases are a match to TRBD2. The CDR3 spans 16 residues. Germline V gene data show CDR1 as SGHNT and CDR2 as YENEEA. Here the CDR3 DNA reads TGTGCCAGCAGTTTAGGGGCCAACCTAGCGGTTTACGAGCAGTACTTC. Translated, it gives CASSLGANLAVYEQYF.

V usage is TRBV6-5 and J usage is TRBJ2-7, with 7 bases aligning to TRBD1. The CDR3 totals 14 residues. J was trimmed by 2 bases and V by 7 bases; bases with no gene match: 8. Germline-derived CDR1 and CDR2 are MNHEY and SVGAGI. The CDR3 protein is CASKDREIAYEQYF. DNA of the CDR3: TGTGCCAGCAAAGACAGGGAGATTGCCTACGAGCAGTACTTC.